One sample yielded the 9 T cell receptor beta chains listed below, sequenced in a study of CD8+ T cells in alopecia areata. TCR sequencing used cDNA made by reverse transcription of extracted RNA. Clones were read by immunoSEQ multiplex PCR, and TCRdb kept only the in-frame ones, dropping some. The sample yields 150,000 to 200,000 clones, around 55% seen once. The sample taken for sequencing was CD4+ T cells sorted from blood. The receptors derive from a human donor in good health.

This clone was found a few times. The V call is TRBV18, the J call TRBJ2-1; possible D gene TRBD2, 6 bases. The CDR3 sequence is 16 residues long. V lost 6 bases and J 3 bases, leaving 18 bases between the germline ends. CDR1 and CDR2 (germline): KGHSH, LQKENI. The DNA of the CDR3 is TGTGCCAGCTCGTATCGGGGAGGTTCTCTCTACAATGAGCAGTTCTTC. Protein: CASSYRGGSLYNEQFF.

There are a few counts of this clone. The chain has TRBV4-1 and TRBJ2-6, with 9 bases matching TRBD2. This CDR3 has 19 amino acids. Germline V gene data show CDR1 as MGHRA and CDR2 as YSYEKL. With 6 bases clipped from V and 0 bases from J, the junction kept 12 bases outside the gene matches. The CDR3 nucleotides read TGCGCCAGCAGACGACTAGCGGCCCTGAGTGGCTCTGGGGCCAACGTCCTGACTTTC. Translating it yields CASRRLAALSGSGANVLTF.

The rearrangement joins TRBV28 to TRBJ1-2; D ambiguous. V lost 1 base, J lost 5 bases, and 14 bases lay in between. From germline, CDR1 is MDHEN and CDR2 SYDVKM. This CDR3 is built from 15 residues. Here the CDR3 reads CASSLSPGGPYGYTF. The CDR3 DNA is TGTGCCAGCAGTTTATCCCCCGGAGGGCCGTATGGCTACACCTTC.

This clone was seen a few times. The rearrangement links TRBV27 to TRBJ2-7; D remains ambiguous. V gave up 6 bases and J gave up 5 bases, with 14 bases separating them. The CDR3 sequence is 13 residues long. The germline V gene has CDR1 MNHEY and CDR2 SMNVEV (reference sequence). In nucleotides, the CDR3 is TGTGCCAGCAGGACGGACGACGTCCACGAGCAGTACTTC. Protein product: CASRTDDVHEQYF.

This clone showed up just a few times. The rearrangement uses TRBV5-1 and TRBJ2-7; D not certain. This CDR3 comprises 12 residues. From germline, CDR1 is SGHRS and CDR2 YFSETQ. V dropped 1 base and J dropped 7 bases, with 9 bases sitting between them. CDR3 in amino acids: CASSLKVGEQYF. For the CDR3, the DNA is TGCGCCAGCAGCTTGAAGGTAGGAGAGCAGTACTTC.

The genes are TRBV25-1 and TRBJ1-5, with D unclear. The CDR3 consists of 14 residues. From germline, CDR1 is MGHDK and CDR2 SYGVNS. The germline V and J ends were trimmed by 3 bases and 2 bases, with 8 bases remaining between them. The CDR3 DNA is TGTGCCAGCAGTGACGCGAAGGGCAATCAGCCCCAGCATTTT. Translation: CASSDAKGNQPQHF.

Only a few counts were recorded for this clone. The same CDR3 is also encoded by other DNA sequences in this sample. This chain joins TRBV28 and TRBJ2-7, with D possibly matching TRBD1 (5 bases). Germline CDR1 reads MDHEN; CDR2 reads SYDVKM. V lost 4 bases and J lost 4, with 8 bases in between. The CDR3 is 12 residues long. The CDR3 DNA is TGTGCCAGCAGTTCAGACAGTTACGAGCAGTACTTC. Protein product: CASSSDSYEQYF.

This clone was detected a few times. V and J are TRBV30 and TRBJ1-2, with D unresolved. This CDR3 has 12 residues. Germline CDR1 and CDR2: GTSNPN and SVGIG (reference sequence). Trimming removed 1 base from V and 3 bases from J, with 6 bases in between. DNA for the CDR3: TGTGCCTGGAGTGACAGAGACTATGGCTACACCTTC. Protein: CAWSDRDYGYTF.

The rearrangement joins TRBV5-1 to TRBJ2-7; 9 positions agree with TRBD1. CDR3 length equals 15 residues. Germline V gene lookup returns CDR1 SGHRS and CDR2 YFSETQ. V was pared by 2 bases and J by 7 bases, with 10 bases of the junction left unmatched. As DNA, the CDR3 is TGCGCCAGCAGCTTCAACCCCGGGACAGGGCGAGAGCAGTACTTC. It specifies CASSFNPGTGREQYF.